This passage covers 32 T cell receptor beta chains from one sample sequenced in a study of CD8+CD57+ T cells in acquired aplastic anemia. Profiles of TCR beta VDJ and CDR3 were generated from a genomic DNA template. In TCRdb, the reads were re-called with MiXCR into one record per CDR3 protein. The table includes about 150,000 distinct CDR3 sequences, roughly half detected once. In patients chosen for sequencing, flow cytometry had shown CD8+CD57+ cell expansion. Input material: sorted CD4+, CD8+, or CD8+CD57+ T cells (not recorded which) from PBMCs. The receptors derive from a human donor with aplastic anemia.

The table lists this clonotype with a few counts. This may be a read error: a much more frequent sequence differs by one nucleotide. The chain combines TRBV20-1 with TRBJ1-1; no definite D call. This CDR3 is 13 amino acids long. V lost 5 bases and J lost 6, with 16 bases in between. Germline loops: CDR1 DFQATT, CDR2 SNEGSKA (reference sequence). Here the CDR3 reads CSARAQNLPEAFF. The CDR3 region has the DNA TGCAGTGCTCGTGCCCAAAACCTCCCTGAAGCTTTCTTT.

The rearrangement joins TRBV6-5 to TRBJ2-7, with D possibly being TRBD1 (6 bases). CDR3 length equals 15 residues. The V gene lost 0 bases and the J gene lost 4 bases, with 13 bases spanning the gap. The germline V gene encodes CDR1 MNHEY and CDR2 SVGAGI. CDR3 coding DNA: TGTGCCAGCAGTTACTCAGGGACAAGAACTTACGAGCAGTACTTC. The encoded protein is CASSYSGTRTYEQYF.

CDR3: CSVPQGFSTEAFF. CDR3 in DNA: TGCAGCGTTCCACAGGGTTTTAGCACTGAAGCTTTCTTT. The chain employs TRBV29-1 and TRBJ1-1, with TRBD1 as a possible D gene (6 bases). The CDR3 totals 13 residues. Trimming pared 5 bases from V and 4 bases from J, leaving 14 bases between. Germline V lookup: CDR1 SQVTM, CDR2 ANQGSEA.

This chain connects TRBV24-1 to TRBJ2-7; D is uncertain. Germline CDR1 reads KGHDR; CDR2 reads SFDVKD. The CDR3 has 15 amino acids. V was cut by 6 bases and J by 0 bases, with 14 bases left in between. CDR3: CATSRRDSSSYEQYF. The CDR3 nucleotides are TGTGCCACCAGTCGCAGAGATTCCAGCTCCTACGAGCAGTACTTC.

In its sample, this clonotype was seen many times. The chain combines TRBV19 with TRBJ1-3; tentative D call: TRBD1 (5 bases). The length of the CDR3 is 15 residues. Per germline, CDR1 LNHDA and CDR2 SQIVND (reference sequence). The V gene lost 1 base and the J gene lost 0 bases, with 7 bases spanning the gap. The CDR3 spells CASSIAGGSGNTIYF. The CDR3 DNA follows: TGTGCCAGTAGTATAGCGGGGGGCTCTGGAAACACCATATATTTT. The variable domain in full, completed from reference TRBV19 and TRBJ1-3, reads DGGITQSPKYLFRKEGQNVTLSCEQNLNHDAMYWYRQDPGQGLRLIYYSQIVNDFQKGDIAEGYSVSREKKESFPLTVTSAQKNPTAFYLCASSIAGGSGNTIYFGEGSWLTVV.

The V gene is TRBV2, the J gene TRBJ2-7; perhaps D is TRBD1 or TRBD2 (5 bases each). Germline values: CDR1 SNHLY, CDR2 FYNNEI. Between the trimmed V and J ends, which lost 7 bases and 2 bases, there was a span of 18 bases. There are 15 residues in the CDR3. The CDR3 sequence: CASKGRGQGAYEQYF. As DNA, the CDR3 is TGTGCCAGCAAGGGGCGAGGGCAGGGAGCCTACGAGCAGTACTTC. The full variable domain, with the rest looked up from reference TRBV2 and TRBJ2-7, is EPEVTQTPSHQVTQMGQEVILRCVPISNHLYFYWYRQILGQKVEFLVSFYNNEISEKSEIFDDQFSVERPDGSNFTLKIRSTKLEDSAMYFCASKGRGQGAYEQYFGPGTRLTVT.

J is TRBJ1-2 and V is TRBV27; TRBD1 matches at 7 bases. This CDR3 spans 15 amino acids. V lost 8 bases and J lost 9; bases outside the gene matches: 18. Germline V CDR1 and CDR2: MNHEY, SMNVEV (reference sequence). In nucleotides, the CDR3 is TGTGCCAGCCGGCGTGCCGGGACAGCAACTGTAAGCTACACCTTC. It translates to CASRRAGTATVSYTF.

The chain employs TRBV15 and TRBJ1-2; D might be TRBD1 (6 bases). The V end lost 0 bases, the J end lost 9 bases, and 17 bases lay between the germline ends. This CDR3 has 15 residues. In germline, CDR1 is LNHNV, CDR2 YYDKDF (reference sequence). As DNA, the CDR3 is TGTGCCACCAGCAGAGACCGGACAGCCGGGGGAAGCTACACCTTC. As protein: CATSRDRTAGGSYTF.

The chain couples TRBV20-1 to TRBJ2-1, with D perhaps matching TRBD1 (5 bases). The CDR3 runs 14 residues. Per germline, CDR1 DFQATT and CDR2 SNEGSKA (reference sequence). V gave up 7 bases and J gave up 0 bases, with 13 bases separating them. This CDR3 is CSDPTAISYNEQFF. The CDR3 region has the DNA TGCAGTGACCCGACAGCGATCTCCTACAATGAGCAGTTCTTC.

The chain is built from TRBV7-9 and TRBJ2-3, with 7 bases fitting TRBD1. CDR1 and CDR2 from the germline V gene are SEHNR and FQNEAQ (reference sequence). This CDR3 spans 13 amino acids. V lost 5 bases to trimming and J lost 3 bases; unmatched junction nucleotides: 2. This CDR3 reads CASSPTGTDTQYF. Here the CDR3 DNA reads TGTGCCAGCAGCCCGACAGGGACAGATACGCAGTATTTT.

CDR3 sequence reads: CATRMDRGFRELFF. CDR3 DNA: TGCGCCACCCGAATGGACAGGGGATTTCGGGAGCTGTTTTTT. The V and J genes are TRBV10-2 and TRBJ2-2; TRBD1 agrees at 9 bases. Trimming took 10 bases from V and 9 from J; bases not matched to a gene: 12. Looked up from germline, CDR1 is WSHSY and CDR2 is SAAADI. This CDR3 is 14 amino acids long.

The chain couples TRBV15 to TRBJ2-5, with 7 bases aligning to TRBD2. This CDR3 region has 16 residues. Germline V gene sequence: CDR1 LNHNV, CDR2 YYDKDF (reference sequence). J was trimmed by 2 bases and V by 1 base; bases with no gene match: 7. The CDR3 DNA reads TGTGCCACCAGCAGAGCAGACAGAGCGGGGCAAGAGACCCAGTACTTC. As protein: CATSRADRAGQETQYF. Full variable domain (remainder filled in from reference TRBV15 and TRBJ2-5): DAMVIQNPRYQVTQFGKPVTLSCSQTLNHNVMYWYQQKSSQAPKLLFHYYDKDFNNEADTPDNFQSRRPNTSFCFLDIRSPGLGDTAMYLCATSRADRAGQETQYFGPGTRLLVL.

This clonotype was observed at least ten times. V usage is TRBV7-9 and J usage is TRBJ1-4; D is uncertain. CDR3 size: 15 residues. Germline assignment: CDR1 SEHNR and CDR2 FQNEAQ (reference sequence). V was shortened by 4 bases and J by 5 bases, with 14 bases between the two germline ends. In DNA form, the CDR3 reads TGTGCCAGCAGCTCGCTTGGGGAGGACAATGAAAAACTGTTTTTT. This gives the protein CASSSLGEDNEKLFF.

This clonotype was detected many times. The chain recombines TRBV12-3 or TRBV12-4 with TRBJ2-1; a weak D match, TRBD1 (8 bases). The CDR3 has 16 amino acids. Trimming took 5 bases from V and 8 from J, leaving 22 bases between them. The CDR3: CASSLPTGEGVDEQFF. CDR3 sequence (DNA): TGTGCCAGCAGTCTCCCGACAGGGGAGGGGGTGGATGAGCAGTTCTTC.

This clonotype appeared a single time. This chain uses TRBV24-1 with TRBJ2-2, with a tentative D call TRBD1 (6 bases). Germline V gene sequence: CDR1 KGHDR, CDR2 SFDVKD. Between the trimmed V and J ends, which lost 3 bases and 3 bases, there was a span of 10 bases. CDR3 length: 15 amino acids. CDR3 sequence reads: CATSDTGFDTGELFF. For the CDR3, the DNA is TGTGCCACCAGTGATACAGGGTTCGACACCGGGGAGCTGTTTTTT.

There are a few counts of this clonotype. A read error may account for a junction end that differs from germline. V and J are TRBV10-3 and TRBJ2-1; 12 bases are a match to TRBD2. This CDR3 has 15 residues. CDR1 and CDR2 from the germline V gene are ENHRY and SYGVKD. CDR3 protein: CATSASSGGAGEQFF. For the CDR3, the DNA is TGTGCCACCAGTGCCTCTAGCGGGGGGGCCGGTGAGCAGTTCTTC.

Many counts were recorded for this clonotype. The chain couples TRBV20-1 to TRBJ1-5, with 9 bases fitting TRBD1. CDR1 is DFQATT and CDR2 is SNEGSKA in the germline V gene (reference sequence). Trimming cost V 6 bases and J 6 bases; bases outside gene matches: 12. The CDR3 extends over 15 amino acids. CDR3 nucleotides: TGCAGTGCCCCTCGGGACAGGGAATGGGGTCAGCCCCAGCATTTT. As protein: CSAPRDREWGQPQHF.

This clonotype was recorded at least ten times. V is TRBV7-8 and J is TRBJ2-1; D uncertain. CDR1 is SGHVS and CDR2 is FQNEAQ in the germline V gene. This CDR3 has 13 residues. The V end lost 1 base, the J end lost 5 bases, and 6 bases lay between the germline ends. CDR3 loop: CASSLGADNEQFF. The CDR3 DNA sequence: TGTGCCAGCAGCTTAGGAGCTGACAATGAGCAGTTCTTC.

The chain combines TRBV11-1 with TRBJ2-3; the match to TRBD2 covers 7 bases. This CDR3 has 15 amino acids. Unmatched junction bases numbered 12, after V lost 6 bases and J lost 6 bases. CDR1 is SGHAT and CDR2 is FQDESV in the germline V gene (reference sequence). CDR3 bases: TGTGCCAGCAGTTTGGGGGGAGGGAGCAGGGATACGCAGTATTTT. It is translated as CASSLGGGSRDTQYF.

This clonotype was counted many times. The J gene is TRBJ2-1, the V gene TRBV6-1; D gene uncertain. Germline V gene data show CDR1 as MNHNS and CDR2 as SASEGT. The CDR3 loop spans 13 amino acids. Trimming took off 7 bases at V and 1 base at J, with 8 bases between the two ends. CDR3 residues: CASTPRSYNEQFF. CDR3 bases: TGTGCCAGCACCCCCCGGTCCTACAATGAGCAGTTCTTC.

The CDR3 sequence: CATSRLAAQETQYF. DNA for the CDR3: TGTGCCACCAGCAGACTAGCGGCACAAGAGACCCAGTACTTC. The rearrangement joins TRBV15 to TRBJ2-5, with 7 positions matching TRBD2. Germline V gene lookup returns CDR1 LNHNV and CDR2 YYDKDF (reference sequence). CDR3 length: 14 amino acids. V lost 2 bases to trimming and J lost 2 bases; unmatched junction nucleotides: 2.

The sample holds a few counts of this clonotype. The chain uses TRBV2 and TRBJ1-1, with 9 nucleotides matching TRBD1. The CDR3 extends over 13 amino acids. Germline V gene lookup returns CDR1 SNHLY and CDR2 FYNNEI. The ends lost 3 bases at V and 10 bases at J; junction bases unmatched: 6. CDR3 loop: CASSDRDRVRAFF. The CDR3 DNA reads as TGTGCCAGCAGTGATAGGGACAGGGTTAGAGCTTTCTTT.

The rearrangement uses TRBV2 and TRBJ2-5, with no clear D. V gave up 3 bases and J gave up 9 bases, with 11 bases separating them. Germline assignment: CDR1 SNHLY and CDR2 FYNNEI. The CDR3 extends over 12 amino acids. The chain's CDR3 is CASSESLGAQYF. CDR3 in DNA: TGTGCCAGCAGTGAGAGTCTTGGGGCCCAGTACTTC.

The chain joins TRBV25-1 to TRBJ1-5, with D unresolved. V shed 4 bases and J shed 11 bases, with 18 bases lying between them. Germline V CDR1 and CDR2: MGHDK, SYGVNS. The CDR3 runs 14 residues. CDR3 in DNA: TGTGCCAGCAGTGGCCACGGACTGGCCGGGACCCAGCATTTT. Residues: CASSGHGLAGTQHF.

This clonotype appeared many times. The chain is built from TRBV24-1 and TRBJ2-1; 12 bases fit TRBD2. Per germline, CDR1 KGHDR and CDR2 SFDVKD. There are 16 residues in the CDR3. The V and J ends lost 3 bases and 7 bases, in that order; junction bases with no gene match: 6. As DNA, the CDR3 is TGTGCCACCAGTGATCCGCTAGCGGGGGGGCCTAATGAGCAGTTCTTC. Translation gives CATSDPLAGGPNEQFF.

The chain is built from TRBV6-2 or TRBV6-3 and TRBJ2-5; a weak D match, TRBD1 (6 bases). CDR3 length equals 20 residues. V was pared by 0 bases and J by 0 bases, with 23 bases between. Per germline, CDR1 MNHEY and CDR2 SVGEGT. CDR3 nucleotides: TGTGCCAGCAGTTACTCTAGTCCTGCCCAGGGGCCAGGGTACCAAGAGACCCAGTACTTC. It yields the protein CASSYSSPAQGPGYQETQYF.

This chain links TRBV19 with TRBJ2-1, with D unresolved. The V gene lost 5 bases and the J gene lost 9 bases, with 8 bases spanning the gap. This CDR3 contains 11 residues. Germline CDR1 reads LNHDA; CDR2 reads SQIVND (reference sequence). The CDR3 protein is CASSAQSEQFF. For the CDR3, the DNA is TGTGCCAGTAGTGCTCAGAGTGAGCAGTTCTTC.

The rearrangement links TRBV29-1 to TRBJ2-7, with D possibly TRBD1 on 5 matching bases. CDR3 length: 10 amino acids. Germline V CDR1 and CDR2: SQVTM, ANQGSEA. Trimming removed 8 bases at V and 4 bases at J, with 9 bases between. The CDR3 nucleotides read TGCAGCAATAAGGGGTACGAGCAGTACTTC. Translated: CSNKGYEQYF.

V is TRBV5-6 and J is TRBJ2-6, with D unclear. Germline CDR1 SGHDT, CDR2 YYEEEE. The CDR3 runs to 13 residues. Trimming left V 0 bases short and J 4 bases short, with 2 bases between. CDR3 nucleotide sequence: TGTGCCAGCAGCTTGGTCGGGGCCAACGTCCTGACTTTC. This codes for CASSLVGANVLTF.

In regard to this clonotype: This likely comes from a read error, as the CDR3 has no conserved phenylalanine or tryptophan at its end. Because the CDR3's place on the DNA is in doubt, the DNA is left out and the CDR3 is given as listed by TCRdb. This chain connects TRBV20-1 to TRBJ2-6; the table's TRBD2 call for D was not verified on the DNA. CDR1 is DFQATT, CDR2 SNEGSKA, per germline (reference sequence). The CDR3 numbers 9 amino acids, ends counted. The CDR3: CSAMGRTNT.

This clonotype was observed a few times. V is TRBV25-1 and J is TRBJ2-1; D is unresolved. The ends were cut back, 2 bases at V and 0 bases at J, with 11 bases in the middle. Looked up from germline, CDR1 is MGHDK and CDR2 is SYGVNS. The CDR3 has 16 amino acids. The CDR3 region is CASSEVSLTSYNEQFF. CDR3 in DNA: TGTGCCAGCAGTGAAGTGTCGTTGACCTCCTACAATGAGCAGTTCTTC. The variable domain in full, completed from reference TRBV25-1 and TRBJ2-1, reads EADIYQTPRYLVIGTGKKITLECSQTMGHDKMYWYQQDPGMELHLIHYSYGVNSTEKGDLSSESTVSRIRTEHFPLTLESARPSHTSQYLCASSEVSLTSYNEQFFGPGTRLTVL.

This sequence joins TRBV19 and TRBJ2-3; D gene ambiguous. The V end was cut by 6 bases, the J end by 2 bases, with 9 bases between. CDR3 length equals 13 residues. Germline V gene lookup returns CDR1 LNHDA and CDR2 SQIVND (reference sequence). The CDR3 sequence: CASSLAPTDTQYF. In nucleotides, the CDR3 is TGTGCCAGTAGCCTGGCCCCCACAGATACGCAGTATTTT.